This TCR beta chain comes out of a study of early T cells in non-severe SARS-CoV-2 infection (dated by TCRdb to the early 2020s). About the investigation overall: TCR sequencing used bulk RNA from unsorted whole blood, so alpha and beta chains could not be paired. On the study overall, not on this receptor specifically: VDJdb matching was skewed toward anti-spike CD8 responses and likely underestimated virus-specific expansions, missing private and CD4 specificities.

Set within a cohort of healthcare workers in London, UK, this nested case-control study involved weekly PCR testing of nasopharyngeal swabs along with blood sampling. Healthcare workers were recruited during the week of the UK lockdown, between 23 and 31 March 2020, and followed weekly for up to about 15 weeks. The table lists this clonotype with a few counts. Its antigen target is currently unknown. No much larger clone is present one base from it, and per-base qualities are unavailable. V gives up 1 base and J gives up 2 bases, and the segment between their germline ends measures 8 bases. The germline V gene encodes CDR1 KGHSH and CDR2 LQKENI. The CDR3 measures 14 amino acids from cysteine to phenylalanine. CDR3 DNA is the only sequence kept; it has 42 bases, read in frame from the first base. The library relied on 5' RACE. Data came from a NextSeq 500. Unique molecular identifiers were attached to individual cDNA molecules in the TCR library protocol so that sequencing error and PCR bias could be corrected. TCR alpha and beta chains were both sequenced, and the abundances of alpha and beta sequences in each sample were closely correlated with each other. In the source study's methods: V gene, J gene and CDR3 annotation of TCR sequences was performed with Decombinator V4. Expanded TCRs were defined as changing significantly between any two time points under a Poisson model with p below 0.0001. TCR abundances were normalised to the total number of TCRs sequenced per sample and expressed as counts per million. TRAV1-2 paired with TRAJ12, TRAJ20 or TRAJ33 defined MAIT TCRs, while TRAV10 paired with TRAJ18 defined iNKT TCRs. VDJdb, accessed 1 November 2021, was searched for CMV, EBV and SARS-CoV-2 annotated TCRs, with TCRs annotated for multiple antigens excluded. Clones were called with MiXCR by TCRdb after fastp trimmed the public reads at Q25, and only in-frame beta chains were retained. CDR3 protein sequences are deduplicated, and each keeps its most common genes and DNA. For this entry, the V and J calls and clone size follow TCRdb and not the study's own pipeline. A total of some 59,000 distinct CDR3 sequences appear in this sample, less than 9.5% of them only once. Around 3.6% of the sample is in the top ten clones.

The sample consisted of whole blood, taken at baseline. In this chain, TRBV18 is recombined with TRBJ1-2; the D segment could be TRBD1, given 6 matching bases. This TCR came from an adult who was a healthcare worker with PCR-confirmed SARS-CoV-2 infection or an uninfected control (not recorded which). CDR3 loop: CASSPQGENYGYTF. The bases are TGTGCCAGCTCACCACAGGGGGAGAACTATGGCTACACCTTC.